Listed here are 13 T cell receptor beta chains from one sample, sequenced in a study of regulatory T cells in long-lasting Graves disease. Specified time point: newly diagnosed GD, antithyroid drugs for less than 3 months. The authors made the TCR library using RNA they extracted from PBMCs. Building the TCR beta libraries relied on iRepertoire HTBI primers, and CDR3 regions underwent Arm-PCR. TCRdb fed the multiplex PCR reads into MiXCR, producing one record per CDR3 protein. The sample shows 300,000 to 400,000 distinct CDR3 sequences, 15% of them seen only once. Sequences were derived from peripheral blood mononuclear cells (PBMCs), sampled at new diagnosis, from a patient treated with antithyroid drugs. All receptors come from a female donor with Graves disease.

Note on this clonotype: Being one base from a much bigger clone, this may be a read error. The CDR3 nucleotides are TGTGCCAGCAGTTACTCGGAGGGGGGAGGGAATGAGCAGTTCTTC. As protein: CASSYSEGGGNEQFF. This chain uses TRBV6-5 with TRBJ2-1, with D tentatively TRBD2 (7 bases). Deletions cut 0 bases from V and 7 bases from J, with 13 bases between. Germline V gene lookup returns CDR1 MNHEY and CDR2 SVGAGI. The CDR3 loop spans 15 amino acids.

In this sample, this clonotype turned up many times. The chain has TRBV7-9 and TRBJ2-7; no firm D call. Trimming left V 2 bases short and J 5 bases short, with 13 bases between. The CDR3 extends over 14 amino acids. Germline V lookup: CDR1 SEHNR, CDR2 FQNEAQ (reference sequence). For the CDR3, the DNA is TGTGCCAGCAGCTTATCGGCGACTGTTAACGAGCAGTACTTC. Its protein product is CASSLSATVNEQYF.

This clonotype was detected ten times or more. The chain employs TRBV27 and TRBJ1-2; D not certain. This CDR3 comprises 14 residues. The germline gives CDR1 MNHEY, CDR2 SMNVEV (reference sequence). V was shortened by 3 bases and J by 0 bases, with 8 bases between the two germline ends. CDR3 nucleotides: TGTGCCAGCAGTTTTGGGAAAACTAACTATGGCTACACCTTC. Translating gives CASSFGKTNYGYTF.

At least ten counts were recorded for this clonotype. The V and J genes are TRBV11-2 and TRBJ2-5; D remains ambiguous. CDR1 is SGHAT, CDR2 FQNNGV, per germline. The CDR3 sequence is 14 residues long. Trimming removed 4 bases from V and 6 bases from J, with 15 bases in between. CDR3 residues: CASSSHLESKTQYF. Written as DNA, the CDR3 is TGTGCCAGCAGCTCCCACCTAGAATCAAAGACCCAGTACTTC.

Ten or more counts support this clonotype. The chain recombines TRBV2 with TRBJ1-1; TRBD1 is a possible D gene (5 bases). In germline, CDR1 is SNHLY, CDR2 FYNNEI. Trimming cost V 6 bases and J 12 bases, with 23 bases left between them. The length of the CDR3 is 14 residues. This chain's CDR3 is CASRARDGGVRPFF. The CDR3, as DNA: TGTGCCAGCAGAGCCAGGGACGGAGGCGTCAGGCCTTTCTTT.

This clonotype appeared many times. The chain carries TRBV7-2 and TRBJ2-1, with 8 positions matching TRBD1. J was trimmed by 10 bases and V by 4 bases; bases with no gene match: 3. The CDR3 consists of 12 residues. Per the germline V gene, CDR1 is SGHTA and CDR2 is FQGNSA. CDR3 region: CASSSTGDEQFF. The CDR3 DNA reads as TGTGCCAGCAGCTCGACAGGGGACGAGCAGTTCTTC.

This clonotype was detected ten times or more. The V and J genes are TRBV2 and TRBJ2-1; 7 bases agree with TRBD1. There are 16 residues in the CDR3. Germline V gene sequence: CDR1 SNHLY, CDR2 FYNNEI. J was trimmed by 7 bases and V by 6 bases; bases with no gene match: 15. DNA for the CDR3: TGTGCCAGCAGCCCCGGTTTGACAGGGTTTTCGAATGAGCAGTTCTTC. It specifies CASSPGLTGFSNEQFF.

This clonotype was recorded many times. This chain connects TRBV6-1 to TRBJ1-3, with 7 bases that match TRBD1. This CDR3 has 14 residues. The germline V gene has CDR1 MNHNS and CDR2 SASEGT. V gave up 6 bases and J gave up 4 bases; unmatched junction bases: 6. In DNA form, the CDR3 reads TGTGCCAGCAGACCGGGGACAGTAGGAAACACCATATATTTT. This encodes CASRPGTVGNTIYF.

This clonotype was seen more than once but under ten times. The V gene is TRBV28, the J gene TRBJ2-3, with TRBD1 matching 9 bases. V lost 6 bases to trimming and J lost 1 base; unmatched junction nucleotides: 8. Germline lookup yields CDR1 MDHEN and CDR2 SYDVKM. The length of the CDR3 is 16 residues. This CDR3 is CASRNGQGRGTDTQYF. In nucleotides, the CDR3 is TGTGCCAGCAGGAATGGACAGGGGAGGGGCACAGATACGCAGTATTTT.

This clonotype was seen ten or more times. The chain carries TRBV27 and TRBJ2-1; 8 bases match TRBD2. The CDR3 is 15 amino acids. CDR1 is MNHEY, CDR2 SMNVEV, per germline (reference sequence). V was pared by 3 bases and J by 6 bases, with 7 bases of the junction left unmatched. The CDR3 DNA reads as TGTGCCAGCAGTTTTCGAGCGGGGGAGGTCAATGAGCAGTTCTTC. Protein sequence: CASSFRAGEVNEQFF.

This clonotype was picked up many times. The V call is TRBV20-1, the J call TRBJ1-1, with 7 positions matching TRBD1. Germline V CDR1 and CDR2: DFQATT, SNEGSKA (reference sequence). V lost 6 bases and J lost 6; bases outside the gene matches: 28. This CDR3 is 19 amino acids long. In nucleotides, the CDR3 is TGCAGTGCGGAACCACAGGGGCCCAGAAATTCCCCCGCCCTTTCTGAAGCTTTCTTT. It is translated as CSAEPQGPRNSPALSEAFF.

This clonotype has a count of ten or more. V usage is TRBV6-1 and J usage is TRBJ2-5, with 7 bases identical to TRBD2. The CDR3 spans 14 residues. The germline V gene encodes CDR1 MNHNS and CDR2 SASEGT. V was clipped by 7 bases and J by 1 base; unmatched bases: 6. CDR3 sequence: CASTAPGGQETQYF. The DNA of the CDR3 is TGTGCCAGCACCGCCCCGGGGGGCCAAGAGACCCAGTACTTC.

The gene calls are TRBV7-2 and TRBJ2-5; D perhaps matches TRBD1 (6 bases). The V gene's germline CDR1 is SGHTA and CDR2 FQGNSA. The CDR3 length is 14 residues. The V gene lost 5 bases and the J gene lost 3 bases, with 13 bases spanning the gap. The CDR3 nucleotides read TGTGCCAGCAGCCGATATCGGACAGAAGAGACCCAGTACTTC. It codes for CASSRYRTEETQYF.